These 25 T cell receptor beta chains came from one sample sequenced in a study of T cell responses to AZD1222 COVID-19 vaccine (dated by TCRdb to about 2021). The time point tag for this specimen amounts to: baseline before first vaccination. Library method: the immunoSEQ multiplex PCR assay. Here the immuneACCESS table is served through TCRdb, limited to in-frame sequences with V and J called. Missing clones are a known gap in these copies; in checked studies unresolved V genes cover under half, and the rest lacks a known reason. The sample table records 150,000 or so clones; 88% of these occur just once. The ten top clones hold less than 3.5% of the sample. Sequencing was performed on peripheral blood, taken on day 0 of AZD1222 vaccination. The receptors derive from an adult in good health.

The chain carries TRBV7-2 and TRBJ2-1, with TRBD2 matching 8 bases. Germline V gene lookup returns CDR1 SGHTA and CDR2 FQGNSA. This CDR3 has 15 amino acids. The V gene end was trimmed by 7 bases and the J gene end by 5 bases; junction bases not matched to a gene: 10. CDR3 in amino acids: CASIERGGGNNEQFF. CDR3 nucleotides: TGTGCCAGCATCGAACGGGGGGGCGGCAACAATGAGCAGTTCTTC.

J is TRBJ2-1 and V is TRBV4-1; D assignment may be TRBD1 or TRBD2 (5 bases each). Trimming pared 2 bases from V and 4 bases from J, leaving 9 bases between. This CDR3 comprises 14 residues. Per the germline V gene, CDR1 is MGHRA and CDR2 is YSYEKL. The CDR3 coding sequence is TGCGCCAGCAGCCAACCGGGACCTTACAATGAGCAGTTCTTC. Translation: CASSQPGPYNEQFF.

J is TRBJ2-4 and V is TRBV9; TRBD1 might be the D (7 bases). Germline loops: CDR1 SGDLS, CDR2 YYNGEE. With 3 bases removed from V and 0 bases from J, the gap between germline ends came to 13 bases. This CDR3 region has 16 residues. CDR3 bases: TGTGCCAGCAGCGCAGGGGGGCCAGCAGCCAAAAACATTCAGTACTTC. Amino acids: CASSAGGPAAKNIQYF.

Here the CDR3 reads CASSRALGNGKFF. CDR3 bases: TGCGCCAGCAGCAGGGCTTTAGGGAACGGAAAGTTCTTC. The rearrangement joins TRBV4-3 to TRBJ2-1; D not resolved. Germline-derived CDR1 and CDR2 are LGHNA and YSLEER. Trimming pared 5 bases from V and 14 bases from J, leaving 19 bases between. This CDR3 comprises 13 residues.

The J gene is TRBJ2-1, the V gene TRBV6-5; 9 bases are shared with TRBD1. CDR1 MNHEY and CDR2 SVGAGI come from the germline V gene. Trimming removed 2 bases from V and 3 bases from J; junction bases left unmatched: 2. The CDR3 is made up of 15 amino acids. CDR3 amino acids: CASSYTGGGYNEQFF. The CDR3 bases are TGTGCCAGCAGTTACACAGGGGGCGGCTACAATGAGCAGTTCTTC.

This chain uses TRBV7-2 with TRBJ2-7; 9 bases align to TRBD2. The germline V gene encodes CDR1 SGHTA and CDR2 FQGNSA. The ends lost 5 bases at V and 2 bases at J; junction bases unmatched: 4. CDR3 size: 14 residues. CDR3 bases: TGTGCCAGCAGCCGTAGCGGGGGCCCCTACGAGCAGTACTTC. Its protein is CASSRSGGPYEQYF.

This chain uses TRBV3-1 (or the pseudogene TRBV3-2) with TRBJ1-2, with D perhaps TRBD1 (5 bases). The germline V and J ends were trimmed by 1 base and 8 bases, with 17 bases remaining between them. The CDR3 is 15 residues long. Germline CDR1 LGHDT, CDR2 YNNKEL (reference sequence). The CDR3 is CASSQVLGVPGGYTF. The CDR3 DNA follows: TGTGCCAGCAGCCAAGTATTAGGGGTGCCGGGAGGCTACACCTTC.

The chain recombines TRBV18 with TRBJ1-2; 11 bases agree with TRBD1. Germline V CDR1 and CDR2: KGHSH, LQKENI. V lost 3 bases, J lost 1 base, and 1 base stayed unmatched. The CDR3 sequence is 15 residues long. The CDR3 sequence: CASSPGTGGNYGYTF. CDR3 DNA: TGTGCCAGCTCACCCGGGACAGGGGGTAACTATGGCTACACCTTC.

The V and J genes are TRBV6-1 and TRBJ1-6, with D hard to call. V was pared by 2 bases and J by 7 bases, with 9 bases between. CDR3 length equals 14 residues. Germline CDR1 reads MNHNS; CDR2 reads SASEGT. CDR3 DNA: TGTGCCAGCAGTGAAATGGGGAGAAATTCACCCCTCCACTTT. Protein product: CASSEMGRNSPLHF.

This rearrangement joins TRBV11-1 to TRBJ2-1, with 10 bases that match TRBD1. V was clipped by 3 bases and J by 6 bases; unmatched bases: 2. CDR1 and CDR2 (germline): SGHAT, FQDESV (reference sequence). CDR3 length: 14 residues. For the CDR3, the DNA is TGTGCCAGCAGCTTCCGGACAGGGGGCAATGAGCAGTTCTTC. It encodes CASSFRTGGNEQFF.

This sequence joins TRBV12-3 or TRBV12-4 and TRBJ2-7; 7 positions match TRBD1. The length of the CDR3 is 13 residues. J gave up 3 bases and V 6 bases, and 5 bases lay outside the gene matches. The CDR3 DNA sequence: TGTGCCAGCAGCCAGGGACAGATCTACGAGCAGTACTTC. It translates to CASSQGQIYEQYF.

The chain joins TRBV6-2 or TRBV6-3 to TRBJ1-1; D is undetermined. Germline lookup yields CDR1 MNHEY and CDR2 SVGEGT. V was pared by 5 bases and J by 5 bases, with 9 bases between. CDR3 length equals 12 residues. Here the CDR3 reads CASSRVGTEAFF. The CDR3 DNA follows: TGTGCCAGCAGTCGAGTGGGTACTGAAGCTTTCTTT.

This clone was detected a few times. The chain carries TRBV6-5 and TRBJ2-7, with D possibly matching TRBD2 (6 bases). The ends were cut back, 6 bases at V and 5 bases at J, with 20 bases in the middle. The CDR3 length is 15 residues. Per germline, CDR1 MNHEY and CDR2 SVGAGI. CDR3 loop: CASSRKLGGSHEQYF. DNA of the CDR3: TGTGCCAGCAGCCGAAAACTGGGGGGTTCCCACGAGCAGTACTTC.

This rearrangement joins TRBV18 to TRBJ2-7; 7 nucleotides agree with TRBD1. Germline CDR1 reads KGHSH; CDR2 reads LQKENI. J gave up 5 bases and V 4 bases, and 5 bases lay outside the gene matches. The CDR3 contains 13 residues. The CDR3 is CASSLDRSNEQYF. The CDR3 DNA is TGTGCCAGCTCACTGGACAGGAGTAACGAGCAGTACTTC.

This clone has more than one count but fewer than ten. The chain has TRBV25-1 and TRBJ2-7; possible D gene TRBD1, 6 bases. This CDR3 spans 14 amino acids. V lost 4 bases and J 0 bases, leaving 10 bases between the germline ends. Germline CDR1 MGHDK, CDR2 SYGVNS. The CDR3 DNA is TGTGCCAGCAGTGGGACAGAGAGCTCCTACGAGCAGTACTTC. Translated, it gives CASSGTESSYEQYF.

CDR3 in DNA: TGTGCCAGTCGGGGACAGGGAATGAATCAGCCCCAGCATTTT. Its protein is CASRGQGMNQPQHF. This rearrangement joins TRBV19 to TRBJ1-5; 9 nucleotides match TRBD1. V gave up 8 bases and J gave up 4 bases; unmatched junction bases: 6. Germline CDR1 and CDR2: LNHDA and SQIVND (reference sequence). The CDR3 covers 14 residues.

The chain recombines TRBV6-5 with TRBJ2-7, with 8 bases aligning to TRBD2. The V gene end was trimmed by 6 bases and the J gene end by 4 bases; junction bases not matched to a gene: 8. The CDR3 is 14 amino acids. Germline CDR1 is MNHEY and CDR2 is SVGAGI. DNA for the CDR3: TGTGCCAGCAGCCCGGGGGGGAATAATTACGAGCAGTACTTC. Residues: CASSPGGNNYEQYF.

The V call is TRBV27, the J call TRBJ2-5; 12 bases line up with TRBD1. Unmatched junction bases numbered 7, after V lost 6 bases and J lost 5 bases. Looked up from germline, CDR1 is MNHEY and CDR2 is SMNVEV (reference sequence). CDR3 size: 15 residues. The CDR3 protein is CASSRDRGRRETQYF. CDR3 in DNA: TGTGCCAGCAGCCGGGACAGGGGGCGGAGGGAGACCCAGTACTTC.

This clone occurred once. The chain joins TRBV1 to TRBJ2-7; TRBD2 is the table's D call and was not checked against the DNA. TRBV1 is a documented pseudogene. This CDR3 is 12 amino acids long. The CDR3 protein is CTSSQEVAEQYF. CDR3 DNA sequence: TGCACCAGCAGCCAAGAGGTAGCTGAGCAGTACTTC.

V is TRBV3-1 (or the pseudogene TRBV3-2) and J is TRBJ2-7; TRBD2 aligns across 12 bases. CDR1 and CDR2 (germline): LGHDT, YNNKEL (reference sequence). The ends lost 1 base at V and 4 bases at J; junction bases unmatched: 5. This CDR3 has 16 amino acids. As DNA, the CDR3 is TGTGCCAGCAGCCAAGGCCGACTAGCGGGGGCTTACGAGCAGTACTTC. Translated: CASSQGRLAGAYEQYF.

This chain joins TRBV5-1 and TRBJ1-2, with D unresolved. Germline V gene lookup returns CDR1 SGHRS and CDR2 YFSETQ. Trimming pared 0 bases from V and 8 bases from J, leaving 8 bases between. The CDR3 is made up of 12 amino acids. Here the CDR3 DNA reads TGCGCCAGCAGCTTGGCCGGCGGCGGCTACACCTTC. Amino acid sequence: CASSLAGGGYTF. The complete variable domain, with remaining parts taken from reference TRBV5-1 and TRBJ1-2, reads KAGVTQTPRYLIKTRGQQVTLSCSPISGHRSVSWYQQTPGQGLQFLFEYFSETQRNKGNFPGRFSGRQFSNSRSEMNVSTLELGDSALYLCASSLAGGGYTFGSGTRLTVV.

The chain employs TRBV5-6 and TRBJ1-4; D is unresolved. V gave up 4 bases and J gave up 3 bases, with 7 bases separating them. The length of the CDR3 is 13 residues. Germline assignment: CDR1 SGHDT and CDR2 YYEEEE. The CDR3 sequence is CASSRQPNEKLFF. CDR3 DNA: TGTGCCAGCAGCCGCCAGCCTAATGAAAAACTGTTTTTT.

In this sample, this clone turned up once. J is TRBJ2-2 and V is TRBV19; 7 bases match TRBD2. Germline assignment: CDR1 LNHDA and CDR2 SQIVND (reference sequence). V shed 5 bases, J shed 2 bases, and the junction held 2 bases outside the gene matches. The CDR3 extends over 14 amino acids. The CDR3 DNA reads TGTGCCAGTAGTTGGACTAGTAACACCGGGGAGCTGTTTTTT. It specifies CASSWTSNTGELFF.

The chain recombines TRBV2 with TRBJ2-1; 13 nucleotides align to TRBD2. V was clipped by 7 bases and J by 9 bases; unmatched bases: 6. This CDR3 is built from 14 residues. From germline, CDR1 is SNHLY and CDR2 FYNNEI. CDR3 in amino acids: CASTRTSGGVEQFF. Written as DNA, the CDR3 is TGTGCCAGCACTAGGACTAGCGGGGGAGTTGAGCAGTTCTTC.

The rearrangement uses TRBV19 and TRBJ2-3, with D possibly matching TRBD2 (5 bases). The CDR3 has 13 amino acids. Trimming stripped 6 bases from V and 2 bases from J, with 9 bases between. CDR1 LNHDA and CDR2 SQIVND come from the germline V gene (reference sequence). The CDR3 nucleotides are TGTGCCAGTAGCCGAGGGATCACAGATACGCAGTATTTT. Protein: CASSRGITDTQYF.